Listed below are T cell receptor beta chains from one sample, sequenced in a study of somatic mutations in cytotoxic T cells in rheumatoid arthritis. The assay was immunoSEQ multiplex PCR, and TCRdb's table has in-frame clones only and misses some. This repertoire shows about 15,000 clones, more than 65% found once; its top ten account for about 9.4%. The sequenced sample was CD8+ T cells sorted from blood. The receptors were sampled from an adult with rheumatoid arthritis. Each CDR3 is given with its conserved first and last residue.

length,V,CDR3
13,TRBV5-1,CASSLAYQETQYF
17,TRBV5-1,CASSSPGQGPMNTEAFF
13,TRBV30,CAWSVLSNTEAFF
13,TRBV9,CASSDGQNTEAFF
16,TRBV4-3,CASSQDSDRSNQPQHF
14,TRBV10-3,CAISETGASYGYTF
17,TRBV7-2,CASSLGGGTAFGNTIYF
14,TRBV19,CASHTLATDQPQHF
15,TRBV4-2,CASSGTSGGAGTQYF
12,TRBV15,CATSSDGTEQYF
17,TRBV4-1,CASSQDGQGRPYYGYTF
14,TRBV27,CASSLSQGGTEAFF
18,TRBV11-2,CASSNRPTTGVGGDTQYF
14,TRBV7-9,CASSSKPYGETQYF
14,TRBV19,CASSISLGNQPQHF
15,TRBV13,CASSASQGRRYGYTF
14,TRBV5-6,CASSLTGLRQGYTF
13,TRBV25-1,CASSEGGTAEAFF
16,TRBV16,CASSQSVIGRFQPQHF
14,TRBV9,CASSFGTGDYGYTF
9,TRBV7-9,CASSFVAFF
11,TRBV9,CASSSQGTQYF
14,TRBV6-5,CASSSGTVSTPWCF
16,TRBV21-1,CASSIKGQGTPYEQYF
15,TRBV5-6,CASSSDRGPNYGYTF
16,TRBV6-5,CASSYLDVSVNTEAFF
15,TRBV11-1,CASTPTESSYNEQFF
15,TRBV9,CASSVEGGGAGTQYF
14,TRBV9,CASSVGANDYGYTF
14,TRBV7-8,CASSLTTGPTGYTF
15,TRBV6-5,CASSPGLEGLNEQFF
12,TRBV27,CASSYGRNEQFF
14,TRBV6-5,CASSFAASNYGYTF
16,TRBV9,CASSVGTGVSNYGYTF
18,TRBV5-1,CASSLRGQGSSGANVLTF
18,TRBV7-9,CASSQKDRGRMNTGELFF
14,TRBV7-2,CASSLEGGWYEQYF
13,TRBV9,CASSVSLNTEAFF
18,TRBV28,CASSHGLAGGTNTGELFF
13,TRBV5-6,CASSLSGETEAFF
13,TRBV4-1,CASSQDYTGELFF
15,TRBV7-8,CASSLGGTPYEKLFF
14,TRBV4-3,CASSQGGGGYEQYF
14,TRBV5-6,CASSLAGGGKRQFF
17,TRBV5-5,CASSLAEYSGLYNEQFF
15,TRBV9,CASSVGGLAGNEQFF
16,TRBV4-2,CASSQDLAGVVETQYF
17,TRBV7-9,CASSPEVAGGLDNEQFF
16,TRBV4-3,CASSYINRGKNNEQFF
15,TRBV15,CATSRETGMAQPQHF
15,TRBV7-9,CASSPVDRAYYEQYF